The next 12 T cell receptor beta chains were all read from a single sample in a study of CD8 T cells in ankylosing spondylitis. Study conclusions and caveats: Typical of ankylosing spondylitis blood, it appeared, was a TCR beta motif of eight highly homologous variants.

TCRdb analysed the 5' RACE reads with MiXCR anew, one entry per CDR3 protein. Of around 430,000 distinct CDR3 sequences in the sample, 15% to 20% were seen once. Their recognized antigens are unknown. Sequenced: blood, either unsorted or a sorted T cell fraction (not recorded which). Receptors were obtained from a male donor with ankylosing spondylitis.

The gene calls are TRBV6-2 or TRBV6-3 and TRBJ2-7; perhaps D is TRBD1 or TRBD2 (5 bases each). Per germline, CDR1 MNHEY and CDR2 SVGEGT. Trimming cost V 2 bases and J 2 bases, with 16 bases left between them. The CDR3 loop spans 16 amino acids. Written as DNA, the CDR3 is TGTGCCAGCAGTTACATTCCCGGGACGCGAGCCTACGAGCAGTACTTC. Its translation is CASSYIPGTRAYEQYF.

This clonotype was counted between two and nine times. This chain links TRBV6-2 or TRBV6-3 with TRBJ2-5; 7 nucleotides agree with TRBD2. The germline V gene has CDR1 MNHEY and CDR2 SVGEGT. V was pared by 2 bases and J by 6 bases, with 9 bases of the junction left unmatched. CDR3 length: 15 amino acids. CDR3 sequence (DNA): TGTGCCAGCAGTTACAATTTGTCAAGCGGGAAGACCCAGTACTTC. Its translation: CASSYNLSSGKTQYF.

The CDR3, as DNA: TGCAGCTTTTATAGCGGGAGCAATGAGCAGTTCTTC. As protein: CSFYSGSNEQFF. The chain employs TRBV29-1 and TRBJ2-1, with 9 bases identical to TRBD2. The CDR3 extends over 12 amino acids. Losses at the gene ends were 8 bases for V and 6 bases for J; bases not matched to a gene: 5. Germline lookup yields CDR1 SQVTM and CDR2 ANQGSEA.

This clonotype was counted at least ten times. This chain joins TRBV20-1 and TRBJ2-3, with D perhaps matching TRBD1 (7 bases). The CDR3 length is 14 residues. Germline CDR1 reads DFQATT; CDR2 reads SNEGSKA (reference sequence). Trimming took 2 bases from V and 3 from J, leaving 12 bases between them. The CDR3 DNA reads TGCAGTGCTAGAAAGACAGGGAGGACAGATACGCAGTATTTT. Its protein is CSARKTGRTDTQYF.

This chain links TRBV27 with TRBJ1-1, with D uncertain. This CDR3 spans 13 amino acids. Germline V gene lookup returns CDR1 MNHEY and CDR2 SMNVEV (reference sequence). V was shortened by 4 bases and J by 10 bases, with 16 bases between the two germline ends. For the CDR3, the DNA is TGTGCCAGCAGTTCCCCTAGTATTGTGGGAGCTTTCTTT. Residues: CASSSPSIVGAFF.

V is TRBV18 and J is TRBJ1-1; D is uncertain. Looked up from germline, CDR1 is KGHSH and CDR2 is LQKENI. Trimming removed 6 bases at V and 3 bases at J, with 14 bases between. CDR3 length: 14 residues. The CDR3 reads CASSRERVDTEAFF. CDR3 nucleotides: TGTGCCAGCTCTCGGGAAAGGGTGGACACTGAAGCTTTCTTT.

This clonotype was picked up many times. V is TRBV5-1 and J is TRBJ2-5, with D tentatively TRBD1 (7 bases). This CDR3 has 14 amino acids. Trimming shortened V by 7 bases and J by 0 bases, and 13 bases separated the two germline ends. CDR1 and CDR2 (germline): SGHRS, YFSETQ. The CDR3 DNA follows: TGCGCCAGCGGCGGGACAGAGTACCAAGAGACCCAGTACTTC. It codes for CASGGTEYQETQYF.

The chain combines TRBV30 with TRBJ1-1; 7 bases are a match to TRBD1. The CDR3 extends over 15 amino acids. V gave up 3 bases and J gave up 5 bases; unmatched junction bases: 12. Germline V gene data show CDR1 as GTSNPN and CDR2 as SVGIG (reference sequence). The CDR3 protein is CAWSHGQAPGTEAFF. For the CDR3, the DNA is TGTGCCTGGAGCCACGGACAGGCCCCTGGGACTGAAGCTTTCTTT.

This clonotype was seen more than once but under ten times. The chain has TRBV27 and TRBJ2-2; the D is unclear. The germline CDR1 and CDR2 sequences are MNHEY and SMNVEV (reference sequence). The V gene lost 6 bases and the J gene lost 1 base, with 9 bases spanning the gap. There are 14 residues in the CDR3. This CDR3 reads CASRPVGNTGELFF. CDR3 in DNA: TGTGCCAGCAGACCCGTTGGGAACACCGGGGAGCTGTTTTTT.

Here the CDR3 reads CASSFPTARSPNTGELFF. In DNA form, the CDR3 reads TGTGCCAGCAGCTTCCCGACCGCGAGATCCCCGAACACCGGGGAGCTGTTTTTT. The chain carries TRBV7-6 and TRBJ2-2, with unresolved D. CDR1 is SGHVS, CDR2 FNYEAQ, per germline. V was cut by 3 bases and J by 0 bases, with 17 bases left in between. This CDR3 is 18 amino acids long.

The rearrangement links TRBV30 to TRBJ2-7; D possibly matches TRBD1 or TRBD2 (5 bases each). CDR1 and CDR2 from the germline V gene are GTSNPN and SVGIG (reference sequence). V gave up 2 bases and J gave up 5 bases, with 16 bases separating them. The CDR3 extends over 14 amino acids. The CDR3 nucleotides are TGTGCCTGGAGTCTTAACAATGGGGGTGACGAGCAGTACTTC. Its translation: CAWSLNNGGDEQYF.

This chain uses TRBV4-1 with TRBJ1-1; 7 nucleotides line up with TRBD1. V was pared by 4 bases and J by 1 base, with 6 bases of the junction left unmatched. The germline V gene encodes CDR1 MGHRA and CDR2 YSYEKL. The CDR3 consists of 15 residues. CDR3 in amino acids: CASSPLGQSNTEAFF. The DNA of the CDR3 is TGCGCCAGCAGCCCCTTGGGACAGTCGAACACTGAAGCTTTCTTT.